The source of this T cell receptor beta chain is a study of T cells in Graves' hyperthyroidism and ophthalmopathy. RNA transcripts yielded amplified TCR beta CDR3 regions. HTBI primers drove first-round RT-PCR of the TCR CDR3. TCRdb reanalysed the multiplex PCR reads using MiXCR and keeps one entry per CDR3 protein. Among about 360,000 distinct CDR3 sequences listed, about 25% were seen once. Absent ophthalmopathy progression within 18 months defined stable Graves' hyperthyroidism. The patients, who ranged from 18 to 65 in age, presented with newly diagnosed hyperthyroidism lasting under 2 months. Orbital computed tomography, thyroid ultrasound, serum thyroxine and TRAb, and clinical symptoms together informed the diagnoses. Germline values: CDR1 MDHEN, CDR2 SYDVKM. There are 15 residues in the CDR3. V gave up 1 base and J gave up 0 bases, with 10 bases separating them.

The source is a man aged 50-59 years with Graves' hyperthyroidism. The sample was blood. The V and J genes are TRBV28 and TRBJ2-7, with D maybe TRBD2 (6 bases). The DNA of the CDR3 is TGTGCCAGCAGTTTATCGGAGGGCCGCTCCTACGAGCAGTACTTC. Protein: CASSLSEGRSYEQYF.